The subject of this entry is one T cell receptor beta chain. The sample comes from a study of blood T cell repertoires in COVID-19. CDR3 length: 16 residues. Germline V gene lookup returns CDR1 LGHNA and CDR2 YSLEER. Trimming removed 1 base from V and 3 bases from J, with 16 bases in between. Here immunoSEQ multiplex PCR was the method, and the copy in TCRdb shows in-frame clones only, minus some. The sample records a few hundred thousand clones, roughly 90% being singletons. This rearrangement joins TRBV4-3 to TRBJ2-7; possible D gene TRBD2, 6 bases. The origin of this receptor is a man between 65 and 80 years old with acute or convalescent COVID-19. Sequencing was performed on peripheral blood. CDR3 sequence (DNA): TGCGCCAGCAGCCAAGGGCTTAGCGGCACCTACTACGAGCAGTACTTC. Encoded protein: CASSQGLSGTYYEQYF.